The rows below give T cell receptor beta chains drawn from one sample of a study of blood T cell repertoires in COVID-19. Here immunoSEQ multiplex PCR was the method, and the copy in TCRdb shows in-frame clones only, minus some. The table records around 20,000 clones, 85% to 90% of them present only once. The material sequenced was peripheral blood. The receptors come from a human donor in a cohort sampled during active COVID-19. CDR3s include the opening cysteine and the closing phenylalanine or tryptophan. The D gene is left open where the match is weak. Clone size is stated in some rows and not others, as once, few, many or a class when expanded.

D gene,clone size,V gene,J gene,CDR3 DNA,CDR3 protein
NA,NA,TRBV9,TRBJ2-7,TGTGCCAGCAGCGTAGAGGGGGTGTGGCCTTATAACGAGCAGTACTTC,CASSVEGVWPYNEQYF
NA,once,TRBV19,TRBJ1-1,TGTGCCAGTAGTCCATCAACAGGGTCGGACACTGAAGCTTTCTTT,CASSPSTGSDTEAFF
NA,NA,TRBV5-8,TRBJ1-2,TGTGCCAGCAGCCCTTATCGGGGGGGGGCTTATGGCTACACCTTC,CASSPYRGGAYGYTF
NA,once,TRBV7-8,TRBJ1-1,TGTGCCAGCAGCGGAGGGGGGCGGTTTGAAGCTTTCTTT,CASSGGGRFEAFF
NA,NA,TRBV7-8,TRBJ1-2,TGTGCCAGCAGCTTGGAGGCGGGCAGCCTCAACTATGGCTACACCTTC,CASSLEAGSLNYGYTF
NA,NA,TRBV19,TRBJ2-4,TGTGCCAGTAGTTTTGGTCACCAGACTTTGATAGAGAACATTCAGTACTTC,CASSFGHQTLIENIQYF
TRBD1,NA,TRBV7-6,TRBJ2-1,TGTGCCAGCAGCTTAGCGCTGGACAGGGGGGACAATGAGCAGTTCTTC,CASSLALDRGDNEQFF
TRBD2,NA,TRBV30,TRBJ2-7,TGTGCCTGGAGTGTGGTTACTAGCGGGAGGGTAACCTACGAGCAGTACTTC,CAWSVVTSGRVTYEQYF
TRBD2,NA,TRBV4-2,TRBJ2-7,TGTGCCAGCAGCCAATTCCCCCTGAAGGTAGCGGGGGCCTACGAGCAGTACTTC,CASSQFPLKVAGAYEQYF
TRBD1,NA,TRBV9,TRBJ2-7,TGTGCCAGCACCGAGGGGACAGGGGGGGAGCAGTACTTC,CASTEGTGGEQYF
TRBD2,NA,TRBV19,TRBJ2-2,TGTGCCAGTAGTATACGCAGACTAGCGGGCACCGGGGAGCTGTTTTTT,CASSIRRLAGTGELFF
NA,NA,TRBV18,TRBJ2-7,TGTGCCAGCTCACCAGGAGGAGGTGAGCAGTACTTC,CASSPGGGEQYF
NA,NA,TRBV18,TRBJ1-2,TGTGCCAGCTCATCAGGTCAGGGGACCTCGAGTTATGGCTACACCTTC,CASSSGQGTSSYGYTF
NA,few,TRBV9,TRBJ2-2,TGTGCCAGCAGCGCTAGGCAAGTCCGAAACACCGGGGAGCTGTTTTTT,CASSARQVRNTGELFF
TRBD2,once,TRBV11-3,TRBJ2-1,TGTGCCAGCAGCTTAGGACTAGCTGCCAATGAGCAGTTCTTC,CASSLGLAANEQFF
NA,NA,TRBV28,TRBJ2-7,TGTGCCAGCAGCCCACCCGTTAGCGGTGGATTCGAGCAGTACTTC,CASSPPVSGGFEQYF
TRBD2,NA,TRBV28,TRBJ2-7,TGTGCCAGCACCACGGGGGCTAGCGGGAGGAACGAGCAGTACTTC,CASTTGASGRNEQYF
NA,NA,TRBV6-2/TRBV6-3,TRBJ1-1,TGTGCCAGCAGTAAAATCAGGGGTGACGGCACTGAAGCTTTCTTT,CASSKIRGDGTEAFF
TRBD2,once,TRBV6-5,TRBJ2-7,TGTGCCAGCACTCCGACTAGCGGGTACGAGCAGTACTTC,CASTPTSGYEQYF
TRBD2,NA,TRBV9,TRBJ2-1,TGTGCCAGCAGCGGGAGGGCGGGAGGCTTCAATGAGCAGTTCTTC,CASSGRAGGFNEQFF
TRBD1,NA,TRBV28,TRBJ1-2,TGTGCCAGCAGTTTGGGACAGGGATACGGCTACACCTTC,CASSLGQGYGYTF
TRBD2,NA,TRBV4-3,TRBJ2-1,TGCGCCAGCAGCCAAGATCGGGGGACTAGCGGACTTGGGGAGCAGTTCTTC,CASSQDRGTSGLGEQFF
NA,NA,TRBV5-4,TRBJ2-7,TGTGCCAGCAGCTCCGCCGGGACAAGAAGCTCCTACGAGCAGTACTTC,CASSSAGTRSSYEQYF
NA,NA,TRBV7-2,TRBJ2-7,TGTGCCAGCAGCTTAAGAGAGTGGGCTTCAGAGCAGTACTTC,CASSLREWASEQYF
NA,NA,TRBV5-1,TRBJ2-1,TGCGCCAGCAGAGGCGACTCCTCCTACAATGAGCAGTTCTTC,CASRGDSSYNEQFF
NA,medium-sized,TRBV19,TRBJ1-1,TGTGCCAGTAGACCGGGGGGCCGGGATGTAGATTTCTTT,CASRPGGRDVDFF
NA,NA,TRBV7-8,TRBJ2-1,TGTGCCAGCAGCTCAGGAGGGTCCCCAAATGAGCAGTTCTTC,CASSSGGSPNEQFF
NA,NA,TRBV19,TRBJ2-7,TGTGCCAGTAGTATGACAGAAACCTACGAGCAGTACTTC,CASSMTETYEQYF
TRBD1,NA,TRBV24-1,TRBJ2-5,TGTGCCACCAGTGATTGGGTCGGACAGGGGTGGGAGACCCAGTACTTC,CATSDWVGQGWETQYF
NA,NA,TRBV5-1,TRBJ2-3,TGCGCCAGCAGACTCAGCGCCGGGACACCCAGAAGCACAGATACGCAGTATTTT,CASRLSAGTPRSTDTQYF
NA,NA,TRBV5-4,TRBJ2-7,TGTGCCAGCAGCCCTACGAGCGGAGGGGACTCCTACGAGCAGTACTTC,CASSPTSGGDSYEQYF
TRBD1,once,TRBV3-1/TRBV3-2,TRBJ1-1,TGTGCCAGCAGCCAAGATCGGACAGGGTCGTTGAACACTGAAGCTTTCTTT,CASSQDRTGSLNTEAFF
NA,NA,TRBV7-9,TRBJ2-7,TGTGCCAGCAGCTTAGCCTCCCCCACGGGGGAGCAGTACTTC,CASSLASPTGEQYF
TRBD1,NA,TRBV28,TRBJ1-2,TGTGCCAGTGACGGACAGGTCCGTCACGGCTACACCTTC,CASDGQVRHGYTF
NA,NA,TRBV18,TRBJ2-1,TGTGCCAGCTCACCACAGCGGCACTACAATGAGCAGTTCTTC,CASSPQRHYNEQFF
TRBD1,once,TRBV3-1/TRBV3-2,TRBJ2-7,TGTGCCAGCAGCCAAGTGGGACAGGGGGCCTACGAGCAGTACTTC,CASSQVGQGAYEQYF
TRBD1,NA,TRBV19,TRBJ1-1,TGTGCCAGTAGTATTGTGTGGGGACAGGGTATCGTGAACACTGAAGCTTTCTTT,CASSIVWGQGIVNTEAFF